The 7 T cell receptor beta chains listed next were all sequenced from one sample in a study of blood T cell repertoires in COVID-19. The table came from immunoSEQ multiplex PCR; TCRdb's copy has only in-frame clones and leaves some out. The sample yields tens of thousands of clones, about nine tenths seen once. The sample consisted of peripheral blood. The receptors were sampled from a human donor in a cohort sampled during active COVID-19.

The CDR3 here is CASSPPGSTNYGYTF. In DNA, the CDR3 is TGTGCCAGCAGCCCCCCCGGGAGTACTAACTATGGCTACACCTTC. The V call is TRBV25-1, the J call TRBJ1-2; D is ambiguous. Germline loops: CDR1 MGHDK, CDR2 SYGVNS. Between the trimmed V and J ends, which lost 6 bases and 0 bases, there was a span of 14 bases. CDR3 length: 15 amino acids.

CDR3 coding DNA: TGTGCCAGCAGCGTCGAGCGGTACAATGAGCAGTTCTTC. Translated, it gives CASSVERYNEQFF. The chain uses TRBV9 and TRBJ2-1; perhaps TRBD2 as D (5 bases). Trimming pared 2 bases from V and 4 bases from J, leaving 7 bases between. The CDR3 has 13 amino acids. Germline CDR1 SGDLS, CDR2 YYNGEE.

The CDR3 DNA sequence: TGTGCCAGCATTACTAGCGGGGTAAAGACAGATACGCAGTATTTT. Amino acid sequence: CASITSGVKTDTQYF. The V gene is TRBV2, the J gene TRBJ2-3; 10 bases map to TRBD2. The CDR3 is made up of 15 amino acids. The germline CDR1 and CDR2 sequences are SNHLY and FYNNEI. V shed 7 bases, J shed 3 bases, and the junction held 7 bases outside the gene matches.

The gene calls are TRBV27 and TRBJ1-4; TRBD1 agrees at 9 bases. The CDR3 totals 16 residues. CDR1 MNHEY and CDR2 SMNVEV come from the germline V gene (reference sequence). The J segment lost 7 bases and the V segment lost 4 bases, leaving 10 bases of the junction unmatched. The CDR3 reads CASSWRTGVRGEKLFF. The CDR3 bases are TGTGCCAGCAGTTGGAGGACAGGGGTTCGAGGTGAAAAACTGTTTTTT.

The J gene is TRBJ1-2, the V gene TRBV27, with D possibly TRBD1 on 6 matching bases. V was cut by 5 bases and J by 5 bases, with 15 bases left in between. CDR3 length: 14 residues. Germline CDR1 and CDR2: MNHEY and SMNVEV (reference sequence). The CDR3 nucleotides read TGTGCCAGCAGTCCAGGACAGATCCCATATGGCTACACCTTC. It codes for CASSPGQIPYGYTF.

The genes are TRBV11-2 and TRBJ2-3, with D hard to call. Germline V gene lookup returns CDR1 SGHAT and CDR2 FQNNGV. Deletions cut 1 base from V and 2 bases from J, with 13 bases between. The CDR3 is 16 amino acids. CDR3 in amino acids: CASSLGVRLTTDTQYF. DNA of the CDR3: TGTGCCAGCAGCTTAGGTGTGAGACTGACCACAGATACGCAGTATTTT.

The genes are TRBV30 and TRBJ1-5; TRBD1 might be the D (5 bases). This CDR3 has 16 amino acids. V shed 1 base and J shed 0 bases, with 13 bases lying between them. Germline CDR1 GTSNPN, CDR2 SVGIG (reference sequence). CDR3 DNA: TGTGCCTGGAGTGGTCGGGCAGGACATAGCAATCAGCCCCAGCATTTT. It translates to CAWSGRAGHSNQPQHF.